Below, 32 T cell receptor beta chains from the same sample are listed, as sequenced in a study of T cell changes during pregnancy in multiple sclerosis. The method was immunoSEQ multiplex PCR; TCRdb's version includes in-frame clones alone and lacks a portion of them. Of around 92,000 clones detected, around 93% appear once; the ten largest clones hold 2.2%. The specimen comprised peripheral blood, sampled in the third trimester of pregnancy. The source is a female donor with multiple sclerosis, enrolled in a pregnancy study.

The chain links TRBV6-1 to TRBJ2-7, with TRBD1 matching over 9 bases. V shed 5 bases, J shed 2 bases, and the junction held 7 bases outside the gene matches. Looked up from germline, CDR1 is MNHNS and CDR2 is SASEGT. The CDR3 totals 15 residues. The CDR3 DNA sequence: TGTGCCAGCAGTATCACCGGGACAGGGCCCTACGAGCAGTACTTC. Residues: CASSITGTGPYEQYF.

This clone came up once. This chain links TRBV7-9 with TRBJ1-3, with D unclear. CDR3 size: 13 residues. V dropped 10 bases and J dropped 0 bases, with 10 bases sitting between them. Germline-derived CDR1 and CDR2 are SEHNR and FQNEAQ (reference sequence). CDR3 sequence (DNA): TGTGCCATTCCGGGTTTCTCTGGAAACACCATATATTTT. It specifies CAIPGFSGNTIYF.

V and J are TRBV19 and TRBJ2-7; TRBD2 matches 8 bases. This CDR3 spans 14 amino acids. Germline V gene lookup returns CDR1 LNHDA and CDR2 SQIVND (reference sequence). J gave up 2 bases and V 4 bases, and 4 bases lay outside the gene matches. The CDR3 DNA reads TGTGCCAGTAGTAATAGCGGGGAGCCCTACGAGCAGTACTTC. Its translation is CASSNSGEPYEQYF. The entire variable domain, with the rest obtained from reference TRBV19 and TRBJ2-7, is as follows: DGGITQSPKYLFRKEGQNVTLSCEQNLNHDAMYWYRQDPGQGLRLIYYSQIVNDFQKGDIAEGYSVSREKKESFPLTVTSAQKNPTAFYLCASSNSGEPYEQYFGPGTRLTVT.

The count of this clone is one. The chain uses TRBV7-9 and TRBJ2-1, with TRBD2 matching over 11 bases. This CDR3 contains 16 residues. CDR1 is SEHNR and CDR2 is FQNEAQ in the germline V gene (reference sequence). The V segment lost 5 bases and the J segment 0 bases; nucleotides outside the gene matches: 3. CDR3 loop: CASSPTSGSSYNEQFF. The DNA for the CDR3 is TGTGCCAGCAGCCCCACTAGCGGGAGCTCCTACAATGAGCAGTTCTTC.

The chain employs TRBV5-1 and TRBJ1-4; D is unclear. Trimming pared 0 bases from V and 3 bases from J, leaving 6 bases between. Germline loops: CDR1 SGHRS, CDR2 YFSETQ. CDR3 size: 14 residues. CDR3 coding DNA: TGCGCCAGCAGCTTGGTCGGGTCTAATGAAAAACTGTTTTTT. The encoded protein is CASSLVGSNEKLFF.

The chain employs TRBV28 and TRBJ2-5; 7 bases align to TRBD1. From germline, CDR1 is MDHEN and CDR2 SYDVKM. J was trimmed by 3 bases and V by 4 bases; bases with no gene match: 5. The CDR3 runs 14 residues. The CDR3 bases are TGTGCCAGCAGTTCTGAACAGGGGAAAGAGACCCAGTACTTC. This codes for CASSSEQGKETQYF.

This chain connects TRBV18 to TRBJ2-5, with TRBD1 matching over 7 bases. This CDR3 has 14 amino acids. V lost 3 bases to trimming and J lost 1 base; unmatched junction nucleotides: 2. CDR1 is KGHSH and CDR2 is LQKENI in the germline V gene. CDR3: CASSPWDSQETQYF. The DNA for the CDR3 is TGTGCCAGCTCACCCTGGGACAGCCAAGAGACCCAGTACTTC.

CDR3 DNA sequence: TGTGCCAGCAGCCAAGAAACCGGGGGTGGGGAGACCCAGTACTTC. This codes for CASSQETGGGETQYF. This chain links TRBV4-2 with TRBJ2-5, with D possibly being TRBD2 (6 bases). Germline V CDR1 and CDR2: LGHNA, YNFKEQ. Trimming pared 0 bases from V and 5 bases from J, leaving 13 bases between. The CDR3 extends over 15 amino acids.

This chain connects TRBV5-8 to TRBJ2-7; the D gene is possibly TRBD2 (5 bases). Germline CDR1 is SGHTS and CDR2 is YDEGEE. Trimming removed 6 bases at V and 3 bases at J, with 16 bases between. The CDR3 contains 14 residues. CDR3 nucleotide sequence: TGTGCCAGCAACCCCTCCGGACTGCACTACGAGCAGTACTTC. Its translation is CASNPSGLHYEQYF.

The chain couples TRBV5-1 to TRBJ2-1, with 9 bases lining up with TRBD1. Germline trimming cut 2 bases from V and 9 bases from J; bases unmatched to any gene: 6. Germline V gene data show CDR1 as SGHRS and CDR2 as YFSETQ. The CDR3 runs to 14 residues. The CDR3: CASSFRQGVIEQFF. The CDR3 coding sequence is TGCGCCAGCAGCTTCAGACAGGGGGTGATTGAGCAGTTCTTC.

This sequence joins TRBV7-3 and TRBJ2-3; TRBD2 matches at 8 bases. CDR1 is SGHTA, CDR2 FQGTGA, per germline. This CDR3 has 15 amino acids. V lost 1 base, J lost 3 bases, and 3 bases stayed unmatched. The chain's CDR3 is CASSLSGRTTDTQYF. Here the CDR3 DNA reads TGTGCCAGCAGCTTAAGCGGGAGGACGACAGATACGCAGTATTTT.

The chain links TRBV7-2 to TRBJ2-1; D is perhaps TRBD2 (5 bases). This CDR3 has 15 amino acids. Deletions cut 1 base from V and 5 bases from J, with 12 bases between. The germline CDR1 and CDR2 sequences are SGHTA and FQGNSA. As DNA, the CDR3 is TGTGCCAGCAGCTTAGGCTCGGGATCCGACAATGAGCAGTTCTTC. This sequence encodes CASSLGSGSDNEQFF.

The rearrangement links TRBV19 to TRBJ1-2, with TRBD1 identical over 7 bases. In germline, CDR1 is LNHDA, CDR2 SQIVND (reference sequence). The CDR3 consists of 19 residues. The V segment lost 7 bases and the J segment 1 base; nucleotides outside the gene matches: 21. CDR3 coding DNA: TGTGCCAGTAAGGACCCCGCGCGGGACAGCCTATACATTAACTATGGCTACACCTTC. This codes for CASKDPARDSLYINYGYTF.

J is TRBJ1-2 and V is TRBV29-1; D is perhaps TRBD1 (6 bases). CDR1 and CDR2 (germline): SQVTM, ANQGSEA. Trimming pared 7 bases from V and 7 bases from J, leaving 13 bases between. The CDR3 has 11 amino acids. The CDR3 here is CSAQGTSGYTF. CDR3 DNA sequence: TGCAGCGCACAGGGTACGTCTGGCTACACCTTC.

As for this clone: At the DNA level, this CDR3 is encoded by other sequences in the same sample as well. The rearrangement uses TRBV5-6 and TRBJ2-3; 7 bases align to TRBD1. This CDR3 has 13 amino acids. CDR1 is SGHDT and CDR2 is YYEEEE in the germline V gene. Trimming removed 4 bases from V and 4 bases from J; junction bases left unmatched: 3. The CDR3: CASSLTGADTQYF. CDR3 sequence (DNA): TGTGCCAGCAGCCTAACAGGGGCAGATACGCAGTATTTT.

V and J are TRBV19 and TRBJ2-3; D is uncertain. Per germline, CDR1 LNHDA and CDR2 SQIVND (reference sequence). Deletions cut 8 bases from V and 2 bases from J, with 11 bases between. The CDR3 runs to 13 residues. CDR3 amino acids: CASLNTNTDTQYF. The CDR3 nucleotides are TGTGCCAGTCTAAATACGAACACAGATACGCAGTATTTT.

The chain has TRBV28 and TRBJ2-7; the D gene is possibly TRBD1 (6 bases). The CDR3 extends over 12 amino acids. Per the germline V gene, CDR1 is MDHEN and CDR2 is SYDVKM. Trimming cost V 2 bases and J 6 bases, with 8 bases left between them. The CDR3 sequence: CASSLTGREQYF. The CDR3 coding sequence is TGTGCCAGCAGTTTAACAGGGCGCGAGCAGTACTTC. Full variable domain (missing parts from reference TRBV28 and TRBJ2-7): DVKVTQSSRYLVKRTGEKVFLECVQDMDHENMFWYRQDPGLGLRLIYFSYDVKMKEKGDIPEGYSVSREKKERFSLILESASTNQTSMYLCASSLTGREQYFGPGTRLTVT.

The chain couples TRBV4-3 to TRBJ1-1; D is possibly TRBD1 (6 bases). Trimming removed 0 bases from V and 5 bases from J, with 13 bases in between. This CDR3 has 15 residues. Germline V CDR1 and CDR2: LGHNA, YSLEER. The CDR3 spells CASSQEEGVRTEAFF. CDR3 sequence (DNA): TGCGCCAGCAGCCAAGAAGAGGGGGTGAGGACTGAAGCTTTCTTT.

The gene calls are TRBV4-1 and TRBJ2-3; perhaps TRBD2 as D (5 bases). This CDR3 has 18 residues. Trimming stripped 1 base from V and 4 bases from J, with 21 bases between. Germline-derived CDR1 and CDR2 are MGHRA and YSYEKL. The CDR3 protein is CASSQGDSDPPFADTQYF. CDR3 DNA: TGCGCCAGCAGCCAAGGCGATAGCGACCCCCCTTTCGCAGATACGCAGTATTTT.

The V and J genes are TRBV9 and TRBJ2-3, with 7 bases fitting TRBD2. The CDR3 has 16 amino acids. CDR1 SGDLS and CDR2 YYNGEE come from the germline V gene. Trimming removed 4 bases from V and 6 bases from J; junction bases left unmatched: 14. This CDR3 reads CASSPLAGATGDTQYF. CDR3 DNA sequence: TGTGCCAGCAGCCCCCTGGCGGGAGCCACGGGGGATACGCAGTATTTT.

The gene calls are TRBV5-1 and TRBJ2-3; D is unclear. The CDR3 runs 15 residues. Per germline, CDR1 SGHRS and CDR2 YFSETQ. V was cut by 0 bases and J by 0 bases, with 8 bases left in between. In DNA, the CDR3 is TGCGCCAGCAGCTTGGACTACACTAGCACAGATACGCAGTATTTT. Translated: CASSLDYTSTDTQYF.

The J gene is TRBJ2-1, the V gene TRBV6-4; 15 nucleotides match TRBD2. Per germline, CDR1 MRHNA and CDR2 SNTAGT. The V segment lost 5 bases and the J segment 2 bases; nucleotides outside the gene matches: 7. The CDR3 length is 18 residues. The chain's CDR3 is CASSPGLAGGSPYNEQFF. The CDR3 bases are TGTGCCAGCAGTCCGGGACTAGCGGGAGGATCCCCCTACAATGAGCAGTTCTTC.

CDR3 DNA: TGTGCCAGCAGTTTAGTGGGTACAGGGATTTACGAGCAGTACTTC. Encoded protein: CASSLVGTGIYEQYF. V gene TRBV27 combines with J gene TRBJ2-7; possible D gene TRBD1, 6 bases. V shed 2 bases and J shed 4 bases, with 15 bases lying between them. The CDR3 extends over 15 amino acids. The germline V gene encodes CDR1 MNHEY and CDR2 SMNVEV (reference sequence).

The genes are TRBV30 and TRBJ1-1; D is unresolved. The germline V gene encodes CDR1 GTSNPN and CDR2 SVGIG (reference sequence). The CDR3 extends over 13 amino acids. Trimming removed 2 bases from V and 0 bases from J, with 7 bases in between. The DNA for the CDR3 is TGTGCCTGGAGTCGTCAGGTGAACACTGAAGCTTTCTTT. Residues: CAWSRQVNTEAFF.

The genes are TRBV19 and TRBJ2-1, with 8 positions matching TRBD2. This CDR3 is built from 17 residues. With 3 bases clipped from V and 0 bases from J, the junction kept 7 bases outside the gene matches. The germline gives CDR1 LNHDA, CDR2 SQIVND (reference sequence). The CDR3 reads CASSIRSSGPSYNEQFF. CDR3 DNA sequence: TGTGCCAGTAGTATCCGCTCTAGCGGGCCCTCCTACAATGAGCAGTTCTTC.

The chain has TRBV5-1 and TRBJ1-2; D is perhaps TRBD1 (6 bases). Germline V CDR1 and CDR2: SGHRS, YFSETQ. V was pared by 1 base and J by 7 bases, with 23 bases between. The CDR3 has 17 residues. In DNA, the CDR3 is TGCGCCAGCAGCTTGTTGCCCTCAGGGGATGCGAGAAGTGGCTACACCTTC. It yields the protein CASSLLPSGDARSGYTF.

CDR3 nucleotides: TGTGCCAGCAGCTTGGCACCAGGGATGACGGAGACCCAGTACTTC. Amino acid sequence: CASSLAPGMTETQYF. The V call is TRBV5-4, the J call TRBJ2-5, with a possible D match to TRBD1 (5 bases). The V end lost 0 bases, the J end lost 5 bases, and 14 bases lay between the germline ends. CDR1 and CDR2 from the germline V gene are SGHNT and YYREEE (reference sequence). The CDR3 sequence is 15 residues long.

The chain carries TRBV5-1 and TRBJ2-2; D is ambiguous. CDR3 length: 15 amino acids. In germline, CDR1 is SGHRS, CDR2 YFSETQ. The V end lost 0 bases, the J end lost 7 bases, and 13 bases lay between the germline ends. In nucleotides, the CDR3 is TGCGCCAGCAGCTTGGCCTCTCTAGGTGGCGGGGAGCTGTTTTTT. Translation gives CASSLASLGGGELFF.

This rearrangement joins TRBV19 to TRBJ2-3; D possibly corresponds to TRBD2 (5 bases). V was pared by 1 base and J by 0 bases, with 8 bases between. The germline CDR1 and CDR2 sequences are LNHDA and SQIVND (reference sequence). This CDR3 is 15 amino acids long. The CDR3 bases are TGTGCCAGTAGTATAGTGGCTAGCAGCACAGATACGCAGTATTTT. Translated: CASSIVASSTDTQYF.

This chain uses TRBV5-1 with TRBJ2-7; 9 nucleotides align to TRBD1. The junction had 5 bases not matched to a gene; V was cut back by 0 bases and J by 4 bases. The length of the CDR3 is 15 residues. Germline CDR1 is SGHRS and CDR2 is YFSETQ. The CDR3 DNA is TGCGCCAGCAGCTTGGACCGGGACAGGGTATACGAGCAGTACTTC. Protein: CASSLDRDRVYEQYF.

CDR3 region: CASSLNPAAGATDTQYF. CDR3 in DNA: TGTGCCAGCAGCCTCAACCCGGCAGCGGGGGCCACAGATACGCAGTATTTT. V gene TRBV6-4 combines with J gene TRBJ2-3, with TRBD2 matching 8 bases. This CDR3 is built from 17 residues. Germline V gives CDR1 MRHNA, CDR2 SNTAGT. V dropped 6 bases and J dropped 2; count of bases not matched to a gene: 13.

This rearrangement joins TRBV2 to TRBJ2-2, with TRBD2 matching over 13 bases. Losses at the gene ends were 5 bases for V and 8 bases for J; bases not matched to a gene: 5. This CDR3 spans 15 amino acids. Germline CDR1 reads SNHLY; CDR2 reads FYNNEI. The CDR3 loop is CASSRTSGSPGELFF. The CDR3 coding sequence is TGTGCCAGCAGTCGGACTAGCGGGAGCCCTGGGGAGCTGTTTTTT.